This T cell receptor (beta chain) was identified during a study of T-cell reconstitution after alpha-beta-depleted transplantation in children. A library of TCRbeta sequences, prepared with unique molecular identifiers, was generated. TCRdb passed the PCR reads through MiXCR, listing each CDR3 protein once. The data hold hundreds of thousands of distinct CDR3 sequences, with roughly 14% observed a single time. On this clonotype: As yet, its antigen is unknown.

Study results and limitations: Reportedly, alpha-beta T cells present about two months post-transplant originated from several hundred expanded clones of graft origin. By one year post-transplant, T-cell counts and diversity largely arose from T cells that were newly produced. Elevated TCRbeta diversity at day 60 was traced, in some patients, to surviving recipient T cells and thymic progenitors.

The sequence was obtained from a girl under 10 years old with congenital amegakaryocytic thrombocytopenia, due to receive a stem cell transplant. Sequenced here: PBMCs, sampled before TCRalphabeta/CD19-depleted stem cell transplant.

CDR3: CASSLLAGALQNSPLHF. CDR3 nucleotides: TGTGCCAGCAGTTTATTAGCAGGGGCCCTTCAAAATTCACCCCTCCACTTT. V gene TRBV28 combines with J gene TRBJ1-6, with D maybe TRBD1 (6 bases). The CDR3 totals 17 residues. Looked up from germline, CDR1 is MDHEN and CDR2 is SYDVKM. The germline V and J ends were trimmed by 1 base and 7 bases, with 17 bases remaining between them.